The rows below give T cell receptor beta chains drawn from one sample of a study of tumor and adjacent non-tumor tissue in lung cancer. MiXCR, applied by TCRdb to the multiplex PCR reads, yields one record per CDR3 protein. In the table there are 75,000 to 95,000 distinct CDR3 sequences, roughly 72% of which are singletons. Material for sequencing was lung tumor tissue. The source is a woman between 40 and 50 years old with non-small cell lung cancer. Each CDR3 is given with its conserved first and last residue. D genes are given only for firm matches. Clone size, where shown, is once, few, many, or a class for clones that have expanded.

CDR3 length: 16; V gene: TRBV6-5; clone size: .; J gene: TRBJ2-1; D gene: .; CDR3 protein: CASSYSYFYPLDEQFF; CDR3 DNA: TGTGCTAGCAGTTACTCGTATTTTTACCCCCTGGATGAGCAGTTCTTC
CDR3 length: 15; V gene: TRBV18; clone size: few; J gene: TRBJ2-1; D gene: TRBD2; CDR3 protein: CASSSKRGHSNEQFF; CDR3 DNA: TGTGCCAGCTCCTCCAAGCGGGGGCACTCCAATGAGCAGTTCTTC
CDR3 length: 13; V gene: TRBV10-3; clone size: .; J gene: TRBJ2-3; D gene: TRBD2; CDR3 protein: CAIMLGGKDTQYF; CDR3 DNA: TGTGCCATCATGCTGGGAGGGAAAGATACGCAGTATTTT
CDR3 length: 14; V gene: TRBV5-1; clone size: .; J gene: TRBJ2-1; D gene: .; CDR3 protein: CASSPGTVMIEQFF; CDR3 DNA: TGCGCCAGCAGCCCCGGGACTGTGATGATTGAGCAATTCTTC
CDR3 length: 16; V gene: TRBV6-5; clone size: once; J gene: TRBJ2-7; D gene: .; CDR3 protein: CASRSSVDPASYEQYF; CDR3 DNA: TGTGCCAGCAGGTCGTCCGTGGATCCAGCGAGCTACGAACAGTACTTC
CDR3 length: 14; V gene: TRBV12-3/TRBV12-4; clone size: many; J gene: TRBJ1-6; D gene: .; CDR3 protein: CASSSGGTNSPLHF; CDR3 DNA: TGTGCCAGCAGTTCGGGGGGGACGAATTCACCCCTCCACTTT
CDR3 length: 15; V gene: TRBV11-2; clone size: few; J gene: TRBJ2-7; D gene: TRBD2; CDR3 protein: CANSLAASGGYEQYF; CDR3 DNA: TGTGCCAACAGCCTGGCTGCTAGCGGGGGGTATGAGCAGTACTTC
CDR3 length: 15; V gene: TRBV28; clone size: .; J gene: TRBJ2-3; D gene: .; CDR3 protein: CASSLGTGEADTQYF; CDR3 DNA: .
CDR3 length: 15; V gene: TRBV29-1; clone size: once; J gene: TRBJ2-6; D gene: .; CDR3 protein: CSVDSGGSGANVLNF; CDR3 DNA: TGCAGTGTTGATTCCGGGGGCTCTGGGGCTAACGTCCTGAATTTC
CDR3 length: 15; V gene: TRBV30; clone size: many; J gene: TRBJ2-1; D gene: TRBD2; CDR3 protein: CAWTGTSDYSNEQFF; CDR3 DNA: TGTGCCTGGACCGGGACTAGCGATTACTCCAATGAGCAGTTCTTC
CDR3 length: 18; V gene: TRBV4-1; clone size: .; J gene: TRBJ1-3; D gene: .; CDR3 protein: CASSQAKGGRHSGNTIYF; CDR3 DNA: TGCGCTAGCAGCCAAGCAAAAGGAGGCCGCCACTCTGGAAACACCATATATTTT
CDR3 length: 15; V gene: TRBV19; clone size: .; J gene: TRBJ2-7; D gene: .; CDR3 protein: CATSMSRESSYEQYF; CDR3 DNA: TGTGCCACTAGTATGTCCAGGGAGAGCTCCTACGAGCAGTACTTC
CDR3 length: 13; V gene: TRBV10-1; clone size: .; J gene: TRBJ2-3; D gene: TRBD2; CDR3 protein: CTSSLAEGNTQYF; CDR3 DNA: TGCACCAGCAGTCTAGCGGAAGGGAATACGCAGTATTTT
CDR3 length: 16; V gene: TRBV6-4; clone size: .; J gene: TRBJ2-3; D gene: .; CDR3 protein: CAGSRDMGGGTDTQYF; CDR3 DNA: TGTGCCGGTAGCCGTGACATGGGCGGCGGCACAGATACGCAATATTTT
CDR3 length: 18; V gene: TRBV11-2; clone size: few; J gene: TRBJ2-1; D gene: .; CDR3 protein: CAGSSHIVTSRGLREQFF; CDR3 DNA: TGTGCCGGCAGCTCGCACATCGTAACTAGCAGGGGACTAAGGGAGCAGTTCTTC
CDR3 length: 13; V gene: TRBV14; clone size: .; J gene: TRBJ2-5; D gene: .; CDR3 protein: CVNSQDGSRAQYF; CDR3 DNA: TGTGTCAACAGCCAAGACGGCAGCCGGGCCCAGTACTTC
CDR3 length: 15; V gene: TRBV6-4; clone size: few; J gene: TRBJ2-5; D gene: TRBD2; CDR3 protein: CASSEQAGGLETQYF; CDR3 DNA: TGTGCCAGCAGTGAGCAAGCGGGAGGGCTAGAGACCCAGTACTTC